This T cell receptor beta chain came from a study of immune cell composition in non-small cell lung cancer. On the study more broadly: Most cases were lung adenocarcinoma or squamous cell carcinoma.

The normal lung sample lay at least 3 cm, and maximally far, from the tumour. As to this clone: Its antigen is unknown.

CDR3 length: 15 amino acids. The V gene end was trimmed by 4 bases and the J gene end by 1 base; junction bases not matched to a gene: 4. CDR1 and CDR2 (germline): SGDLS, YYNGEE. TCRdb's table, derived via immunoSEQ multiplex PCR, lists solely in-frame clones and lacks some. The sample consists of roughly 8,700 clones, 70% to 80% of them appearing once. Study-wide results and limits: TIL tumour reactivity correlated with maximal tumour-associated clone frequency in adenocarcinoma. No significant correlation existed between pack-years smoked and tumour clonality. Tumour-associated clones >0.5% occurred in 25% to 35% of adenocarcinomas, 75% of squamous.

Sequences were obtained from non-adjacent lung tissue. The receptor's source is a human donor with non-small cell lung cancer. The chain has TRBV9 and TRBJ1-4, with 7 bases matching TRBD1. The CDR3, as DNA: TGTGCCAGCAGCCCCCGACAGGGAACTAATGAAAAACTGTTTTTT. This gives the protein CASSPRQGTNEKLFF.